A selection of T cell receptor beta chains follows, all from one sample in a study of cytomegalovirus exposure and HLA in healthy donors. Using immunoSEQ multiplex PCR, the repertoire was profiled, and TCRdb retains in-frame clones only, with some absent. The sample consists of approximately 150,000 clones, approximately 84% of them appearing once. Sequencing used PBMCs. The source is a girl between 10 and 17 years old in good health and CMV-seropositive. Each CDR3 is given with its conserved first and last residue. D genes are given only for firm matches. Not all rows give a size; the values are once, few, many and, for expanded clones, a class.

CDR3aa: CASSSPWTGGHEKLFF; CDR3nt: TGTGCCAGCAGTTCCCCATGGACAGGGGGCCATGAAAAACTGTTTTTT; j_gene: TRBJ1-4; v_gene: TRBV6-6; d_gene: TRBD1; abundance: NA
CDR3aa: CASSHRGWEARSYGYTF; CDR3nt: TGTGCCAGCAGCCACCGGGGTTGGGAGGCCCGGAGCTATGGCTACACCTTC; j_gene: TRBJ1-2; v_gene: TRBV5-5; d_gene: NA; abundance: NA
CDR3aa: CASSLVLAGEETQYF; CDR3nt: TGTGCCAGCAGCTTAGTTCTAGCGGGGGAAGAGACCCAGTACTTC; j_gene: TRBJ2-5; v_gene: TRBV7-9; d_gene: TRBD2; abundance: NA
CDR3aa: CASSLGGQQPQHF; CDR3nt: TGCGCCAGCAGCTTGGGAGGACAGCAGCCCCAGCATTTT; j_gene: TRBJ1-5; v_gene: TRBV5-1; d_gene: NA; abundance: NA
CDR3aa: CASSIGDRVHEQYF; CDR3nt: TGTGCCAGCAGCATAGGGGACAGGGTACACGAGCAGTACTTC; j_gene: TRBJ2-7; v_gene: TRBV9; d_gene: TRBD1; abundance: NA
CDR3aa: CASSTLTGTGDTEAFF; CDR3nt: TGTGCCAGCAGTACTTTAACCGGGACAGGGGACACTGAAGCTTTCTTT; j_gene: TRBJ1-1; v_gene: TRBV27; d_gene: TRBD1; abundance: few
CDR3aa: CASTTGTGARYEQYF; CDR3nt: TGTGCCAGTACCACCGGGACTGGGGCACGGTACGAGCAGTACTTC; j_gene: TRBJ2-7; v_gene: TRBV19; d_gene: NA; abundance: NA
CDR3aa: CASTPLAGVGQPQHF; CDR3nt: TGTGCCAGCACCCCGTTGGCGGGGGTTGGGCAGCCCCAGCATTTT; j_gene: TRBJ1-5; v_gene: TRBV7-8; d_gene: NA; abundance: NA
CDR3aa: CSAPGQDKYGYTF; CDR3nt: TGCAGCGCTCCGGGACAGGATAAGTATGGCTACACCTTC; j_gene: TRBJ1-2; v_gene: TRBV29-1; d_gene: TRBD1; abundance: NA
CDR3aa: CASSLAGEKGQPQHF; CDR3nt: TGCGCCAGCAGCTTGGCAGGGGAGAAGGGGCAGCCCCAGCATTTT; j_gene: TRBJ1-5; v_gene: TRBV5-1; d_gene: NA; abundance: NA
CDR3aa: CSVEGSGGPYNEQFF; CDR3nt: TGCAGCGTTGAGGGTAGCGGGGGTCCCTACAATGAGCAGTTCTTC; j_gene: TRBJ2-1; v_gene: TRBV29-1; d_gene: TRBD2; abundance: NA
CDR3aa: CASSEARGSTDTQYF; CDR3nt: TGTGCCAGCAGTGAAGCGAGGGGGAGCACAGATACGCAGTATTTT; j_gene: TRBJ2-3; v_gene: TRBV6-1; d_gene: NA; abundance: few
CDR3aa: CASSYVEGRYYGYTF; CDR3nt: TGTGCCAGCAGTTACGTGGAGGGGCGGTACTATGGCTACACCTTC; j_gene: TRBJ1-2; v_gene: TRBV6-5; d_gene: NA; abundance: NA
CDR3aa: CASSTLGQASGNTIYF; CDR3nt: TGTGCCAGCAGTACCCTGGGACAGGCCTCTGGAAACACCATATATTTT; j_gene: TRBJ1-3; v_gene: TRBV27; d_gene: TRBD1; abundance: NA
CDR3aa: CASSLGDRKEKLFF; CDR3nt: TGCGCCAGCAGCTTGGGGGACAGAAAAGAAAAACTGTTTTTT; j_gene: TRBJ1-4; v_gene: TRBV5-1; d_gene: TRBD1; abundance: NA
CDR3aa: CASSDPGANYGYTF; CDR3nt: TGTGCCAGCAGTGACCCGGGTGCGAACTATGGCTACACCTTC; j_gene: TRBJ1-2; v_gene: TRBV2; d_gene: NA; abundance: once
CDR3aa: CASSLARLGRPNEQFF; CDR3nt: TGTGCCAGCAGCTTGGCAAGACTAGGCCGGCCGAATGAGCAGTTCTTC; j_gene: TRBJ2-1; v_gene: TRBV7-8; d_gene: NA; abundance: few
CDR3aa: CASTDGGLSSYNEQFF; CDR3nt: TGTGCCAGCACCGACGGGGGTCTGAGCTCCTACAATGAGCAGTTCTTC; j_gene: TRBJ2-1; v_gene: TRBV2; d_gene: NA; abundance: NA
CDR3aa: CASSLVTGAGDTQYF; CDR3nt: TGTGCCAGCAGCTTAGTTACTGGGGCAGGGGATACGCAGTATTTT; j_gene: TRBJ2-3; v_gene: TRBV7-6; d_gene: NA; abundance: once
CDR3aa: CASSPGQGNADTQYF; CDR3nt: TGTGCCAGCTCACCAGGACAGGGGAATGCGGATACGCAGTATTTT; j_gene: TRBJ2-3; v_gene: TRBV18; d_gene: TRBD1; abundance: NA
CDR3aa: CASSVEDIRGINTEAFF; CDR3nt: TGTGCCAGCAGCGTAGAAGACATCCGGGGAATCAACACTGAAGCTTTCTTT; j_gene: TRBJ1-1; v_gene: TRBV9; d_gene: NA; abundance: NA
CDR3aa: CASRGTGNMNTEAFF; CDR3nt: TGTGCCAGTAGGGGGACAGGAAACATGAACACTGAAGCTTTCTTT; j_gene: TRBJ1-1; v_gene: TRBV19; d_gene: TRBD1; abundance: NA
CDR3aa: CASRHQGAGATEAFF; CDR3nt: TGTGCCAGCAGACATCAGGGGGCTGGGGCCACTGAAGCTTTCTTT; j_gene: TRBJ1-1; v_gene: TRBV7-9; d_gene: TRBD1; abundance: once
CDR3aa: CASSQFRWSFEKLFF; CDR3nt: TGCGCCAGCAGCCAATTTCGGTGGAGTTTTGAAAAACTGTTTTTT; j_gene: TRBJ1-4; v_gene: TRBV4-1; d_gene: NA; abundance: NA
CDR3aa: CASSSSGTDYNQPQHF; CDR3nt: TGTGCCAGCAGTTCCTCCGGGACAGACTACAATCAGCCCCAGCATTTT; j_gene: TRBJ1-5; v_gene: TRBV28; d_gene: TRBD1; abundance: NA
CDR3aa: CASRTSGGLLSEQFF; CDR3nt: TGTGCCAGCAGGACTAGCGGGGGCCTTCTGAGTGAGCAGTTCTTC; j_gene: TRBJ2-1; v_gene: TRBV7-3; d_gene: TRBD2; abundance: few
CDR3aa: CASSGNRVVYGYTF; CDR3nt: TGTGCCAGTAGTGGTAACAGGGTGGTCTATGGCTACACCTTC; j_gene: TRBJ1-2; v_gene: TRBV19; d_gene: NA; abundance: NA
CDR3aa: CASSHGTGDFEAFF; CDR3nt: TGTGCCAGCAGCCACGGGACAGGGGATTTTGAAGCTTTCTTT; j_gene: TRBJ1-1; v_gene: TRBV5-4; d_gene: TRBD1; abundance: NA
CDR3aa: CASSARPGQVRNEQYF; CDR3nt: TGTGCCAGCAGTGCTCGACCTGGACAGGTCCGAAACGAGCAGTACTTC; j_gene: TRBJ2-7; v_gene: TRBV6-1; d_gene: TRBD1; abundance: once
CDR3aa: CASSEVTAFGSPLHF; CDR3nt: TGTGCCAGCAGTGAAGTGACAGCTTTTGGCTCACCCCTCCACTTT; j_gene: TRBJ1-6; v_gene: TRBV6-1; d_gene: NA; abundance: NA
CDR3aa: CASSDLGADAFF; CDR3nt: TGTGCCAGCAGTGATCTGGGGGCCGACGCTTTCTTT; j_gene: TRBJ1-1; v_gene: TRBV6-1; d_gene: NA; abundance: NA
CDR3aa: CASSHSSSGGAHEQYF; CDR3nt: TGTGCCAGCAGCCACTCCTCTAGCGGGGGGGCCCACGAGCAGTACTTC; j_gene: TRBJ2-7; v_gene: TRBV7-9; d_gene: TRBD2; abundance: NA
CDR3aa: CASNQGLNTEAFF; CDR3nt: TGTGCCAGCAACCAGGGTTTGAACACTGAAGCTTTCTTT; j_gene: TRBJ1-1; v_gene: TRBV2; d_gene: NA; abundance: NA
CDR3aa: CSALGGHGYTF; CDR3nt: TGCAGCGCCCTAGGAGGCCATGGCTACACCTTC; j_gene: TRBJ1-2; v_gene: TRBV29-1; d_gene: NA; abundance: NA
CDR3aa: CASSISGFSSPLHF; CDR3nt: TGTGCCAGTAGTATTTCAGGGTTTAGTTCACCCCTCCACTTT; j_gene: TRBJ1-6; v_gene: TRBV19; d_gene: NA; abundance: NA
CDR3aa: CASSPSSGSYNEQFF; CDR3nt: TGTGCCAGCAGCCCTTCTAGCGGGAGCTACAATGAGCAGTTCTTC; j_gene: TRBJ2-1; v_gene: TRBV11-2; d_gene: TRBD2; abundance: NA
CDR3aa: CASSERDRGYGDTEAFF; CDR3nt: TGTGCCAGCAGCGAACGGGACAGGGGGTACGGAGATACTGAAGCTTTCTTT; j_gene: TRBJ1-1; v_gene: TRBV7-8; d_gene: TRBD1; abundance: NA
CDR3aa: CASSLEGGMAEAFF; CDR3nt: TGTGCCAGCAGCTTAGAGGGGGGGATGGCTGAAGCTTTCTTT; j_gene: TRBJ1-1; v_gene: TRBV7-2; d_gene: NA; abundance: NA
CDR3aa: CASSIQARELFF; CDR3nt: TGTGCCAGTAGTATTCAAGCCCGGGAGCTGTTTTTT; j_gene: TRBJ2-2; v_gene: TRBV19; d_gene: NA; abundance: NA
CDR3aa: CASSTFSGGGANEQFF; CDR3nt: TGTGCCAGCAGCACCTTTTCGGGCGGGGGGGCGAATGAGCAGTTCTTC; j_gene: TRBJ2-1; v_gene: TRBV7-9; d_gene: TRBD2; abundance: NA
CDR3aa: CASSLSSFYGYTF; CDR3nt: TGTGCCAGCAGTTTATCGAGTTTCTATGGCTACACCTTC; j_gene: TRBJ1-2; v_gene: TRBV27; d_gene: NA; abundance: few
CDR3aa: CASRGTGAGYQPQHF; CDR3nt: TGTGCCAGCAGGGGGACAGGGGCGGGCTATCAGCCCCAGCATTTT; j_gene: TRBJ1-5; v_gene: TRBV6-1; d_gene: TRBD1; abundance: once
CDR3aa: CASSLAGGDTQYF; CDR3nt: TGTGCCAGCAGCCTGGCAGGGGGAGATACGCAGTATTTT; j_gene: TRBJ2-3; v_gene: TRBV7-9; d_gene: TRBD1; abundance: NA
CDR3aa: CASSWQDTNTEAFF; CDR3nt: TGCGCCAGCAGCTGGCAGGACACGAACACTGAAGCTTTCTTT; j_gene: TRBJ1-1; v_gene: TRBV5-1; d_gene: NA; abundance: NA
CDR3aa: CASSFYGGYEQYF; CDR3nt: TGTGCCAGCAGCTTTTACGGGGGCTACGAGCAGTACTTC; j_gene: TRBJ2-7; v_gene: TRBV12-1; d_gene: NA; abundance: NA
CDR3aa: CASSGPDRKGSYEQYF; CDR3nt: TGTGCCAGCAGTGGGCCGGACAGGAAGGGGTCCTACGAGCAGTACTTC; j_gene: TRBJ2-7; v_gene: TRBV27; d_gene: TRBD1; abundance: NA
CDR3aa: CASSIPGQGNTEAFF; CDR3nt: TGTGCCAGTAGTATCCCGGGACAGGGTAACACTGAAGCTTTCTTT; j_gene: TRBJ1-1; v_gene: TRBV19; d_gene: TRBD1; abundance: NA
CDR3aa: CASSWPSGDSTDTQYF; CDR3nt: TGTGCCAGTAGTTGGCCTAGCGGGGACAGCACAGATACGCAGTATTTT; j_gene: TRBJ2-3; v_gene: TRBV19; d_gene: TRBD2; abundance: once
CDR3aa: CASTGGVSGYGYTF; CDR3nt: TGTGCCAGCACCGGAGGAGTTAGTGGCTATGGCTACACCTTC; j_gene: TRBJ1-2; v_gene: TRBV9; d_gene: NA; abundance: once
CDR3aa: CASWGSTNYGYTF; CDR3nt: TGTGCCAGCTGGGGCAGCACCAACTATGGCTACACCTTC; j_gene: TRBJ1-2; v_gene: TRBV6-6; d_gene: NA; abundance: NA
CDR3aa: CASSLDREQQFF; CDR3nt: TGTGCCAGCAGCCTGGACAGAGAACAGCAGTTCTTC; j_gene: TRBJ2-1; v_gene: TRBV6-5; d_gene: NA; abundance: NA
CDR3aa: CASSANLLLSGNTIYF; CDR3nt: TGTGCCAGCAGCGCAAATCTACTCCTCTCTGGAAACACCATATATTTT; j_gene: TRBJ1-3; v_gene: TRBV9; d_gene: NA; abundance: few
CDR3aa: CASSYSSSNQPQHF; CDR3nt: TGTGCCAGCAGTTACTCGAGTAGCAATCAGCCCCAGCATTTT; j_gene: TRBJ1-5; v_gene: TRBV6-6; d_gene: NA; abundance: NA
CDR3aa: CASSSLRDRGYGYTF; CDR3nt: TGTGCCAGCAGCTCCCTCCGGGACAGGGGATATGGCTACACCTTC; j_gene: TRBJ1-2; v_gene: TRBV7-9; d_gene: TRBD1; abundance: NA
CDR3aa: CASSLNPMEGTNYGYTF; CDR3nt: TGTGCCAGCAGCTTAAATCCGATGGAGGGTACTAACTATGGCTACACCTTC; j_gene: TRBJ1-2; v_gene: TRBV7-2; d_gene: NA; abundance: NA